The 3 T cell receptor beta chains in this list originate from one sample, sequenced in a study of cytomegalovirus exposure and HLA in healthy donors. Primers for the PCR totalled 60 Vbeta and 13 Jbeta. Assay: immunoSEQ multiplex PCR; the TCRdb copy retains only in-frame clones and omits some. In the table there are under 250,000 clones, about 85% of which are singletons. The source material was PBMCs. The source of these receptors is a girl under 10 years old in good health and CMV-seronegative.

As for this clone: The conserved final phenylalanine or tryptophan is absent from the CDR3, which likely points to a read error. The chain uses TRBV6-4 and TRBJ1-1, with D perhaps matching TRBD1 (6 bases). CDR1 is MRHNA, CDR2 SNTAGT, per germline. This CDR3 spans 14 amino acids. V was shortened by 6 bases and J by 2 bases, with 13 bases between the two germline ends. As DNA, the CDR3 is TGTGCCAGCAGAAACAGGGAGGGAAACACTGAAGCTTTCCTT. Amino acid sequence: CASRNREGNTEAFL.

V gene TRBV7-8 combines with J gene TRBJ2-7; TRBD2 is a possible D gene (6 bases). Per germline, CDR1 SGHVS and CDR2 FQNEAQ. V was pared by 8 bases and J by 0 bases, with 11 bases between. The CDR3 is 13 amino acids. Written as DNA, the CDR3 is TGTGCCAGCTCCGTCGGGAGCTCCTACGAGCAGTACTTC. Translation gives CASSVGSSYEQYF.

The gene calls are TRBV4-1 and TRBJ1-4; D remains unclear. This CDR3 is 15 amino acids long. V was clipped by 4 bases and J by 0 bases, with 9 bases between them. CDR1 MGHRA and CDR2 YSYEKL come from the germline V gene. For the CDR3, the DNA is TGCGCCAGCAGCCGCAACGGTGCAACTAATGAAAAACTGTTTTTT. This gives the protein CASSRNGATNEKLFF.